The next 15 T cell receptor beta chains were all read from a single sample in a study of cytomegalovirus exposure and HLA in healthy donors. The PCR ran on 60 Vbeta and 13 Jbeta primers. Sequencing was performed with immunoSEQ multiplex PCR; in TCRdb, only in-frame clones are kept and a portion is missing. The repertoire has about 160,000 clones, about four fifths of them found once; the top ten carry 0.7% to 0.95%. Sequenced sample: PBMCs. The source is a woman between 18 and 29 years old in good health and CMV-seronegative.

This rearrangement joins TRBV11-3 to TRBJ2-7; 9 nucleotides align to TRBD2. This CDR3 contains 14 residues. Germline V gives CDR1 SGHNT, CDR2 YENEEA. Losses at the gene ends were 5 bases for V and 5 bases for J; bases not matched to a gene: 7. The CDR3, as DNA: TGTGCCAGCAGCGCCCGCGGGAGGGACCACGAGCAGTACTTC. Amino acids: CASSARGRDHEQYF.

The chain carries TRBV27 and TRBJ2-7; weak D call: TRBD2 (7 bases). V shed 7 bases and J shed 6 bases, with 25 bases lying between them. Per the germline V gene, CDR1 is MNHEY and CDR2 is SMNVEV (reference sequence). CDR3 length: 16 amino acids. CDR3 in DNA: TGTGCCAGCACCTCTAGGGGGTCTAGCGGAATGGGCGAGCAGTACTTC. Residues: CASTSRGSSGMGEQYF.

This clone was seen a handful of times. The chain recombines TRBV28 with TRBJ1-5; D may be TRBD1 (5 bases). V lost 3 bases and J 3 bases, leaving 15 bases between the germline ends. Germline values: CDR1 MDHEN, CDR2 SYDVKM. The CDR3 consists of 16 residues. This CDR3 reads CASSFPGGRNNQPQHF. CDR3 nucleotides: TGTGCCAGCAGTTTCCCGGGGGGAAGGAACAATCAGCCCCAGCATTTT.

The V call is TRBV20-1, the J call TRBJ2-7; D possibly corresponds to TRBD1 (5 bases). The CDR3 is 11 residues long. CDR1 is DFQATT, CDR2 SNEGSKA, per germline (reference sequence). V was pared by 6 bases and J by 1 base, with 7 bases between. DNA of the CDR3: TGCAGTGCGGACAAATCCTACGAGCAGTACTTC. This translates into CSADKSYEQYF.

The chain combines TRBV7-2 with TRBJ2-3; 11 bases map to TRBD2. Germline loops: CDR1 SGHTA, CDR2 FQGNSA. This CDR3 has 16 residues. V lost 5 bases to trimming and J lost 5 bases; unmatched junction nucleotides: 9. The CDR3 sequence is CASSRGLAEGEDTQYF. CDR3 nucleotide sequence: TGTGCCAGCAGCAGGGGACTAGCGGAGGGGGAAGATACGCAGTATTTT.

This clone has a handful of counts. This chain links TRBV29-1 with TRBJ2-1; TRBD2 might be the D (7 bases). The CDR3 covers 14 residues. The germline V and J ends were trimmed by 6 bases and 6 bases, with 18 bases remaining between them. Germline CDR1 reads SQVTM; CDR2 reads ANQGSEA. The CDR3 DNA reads TGCAGCGTCCAAAGGGGGAGGGCGGGCAATGAGCAGTTCTTC. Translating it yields CSVQRGRAGNEQFF.

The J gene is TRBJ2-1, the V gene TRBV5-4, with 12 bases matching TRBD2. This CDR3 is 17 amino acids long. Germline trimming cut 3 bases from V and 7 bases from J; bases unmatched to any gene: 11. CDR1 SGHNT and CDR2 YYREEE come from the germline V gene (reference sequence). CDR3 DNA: TGTGCCAGCAGCTGGGGACCGGGACTAGCGGGCCCTAATGAGCAGTTCTTC. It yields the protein CASSWGPGLAGPNEQFF.

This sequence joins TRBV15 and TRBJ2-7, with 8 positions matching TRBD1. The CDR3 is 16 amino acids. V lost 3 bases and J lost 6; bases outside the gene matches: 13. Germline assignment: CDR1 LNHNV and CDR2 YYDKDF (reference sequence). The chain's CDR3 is CATSRTGTQGGGEQYF. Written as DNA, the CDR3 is TGTGCCACCAGCAGGACGGGAACACAGGGGGGCGGCGAGCAGTACTTC. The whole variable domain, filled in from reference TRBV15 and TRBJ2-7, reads DAMVIQNPRYQVTQFGKPVTLSCSQTLNHNVMYWYQQKSSQAPKLLFHYYDKDFNNEADTPDNFQSRRPNTSFCFLDIRSPGLGDTAMYLCATSRTGTQGGGEQYFGPGTRLTVT.

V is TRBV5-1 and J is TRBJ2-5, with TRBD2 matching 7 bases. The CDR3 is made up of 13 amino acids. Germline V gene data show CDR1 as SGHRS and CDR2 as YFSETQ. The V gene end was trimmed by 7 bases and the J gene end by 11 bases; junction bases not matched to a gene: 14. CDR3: CASGMSGAGEQYF. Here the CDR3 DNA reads TGCGCCAGCGGAATGTCTGGGGCGGGGGAGCAGTACTTC.

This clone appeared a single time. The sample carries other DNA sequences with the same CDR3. CDR3 sequence: CASSLGLQETQYF. CDR3 nucleotide sequence: TGCGCCAGCAGCTTGGGGCTCCAGGAGACCCAGTACTTC. The J gene is TRBJ2-5, the V gene TRBV5-1; D uncertain. The V end lost 0 bases, the J end lost 5 bases, and 8 bases lay between the germline ends. The CDR3 length is 13 residues. CDR1 is SGHRS, CDR2 YFSETQ, per germline.

The CDR3 loop is CSVGISGRAAGFTDTQYF. CDR3 coding DNA: TGCAGCGTTGGGATTAGCGGGAGGGCTGCCGGATTCACAGATACGCAGTATTTT. J is TRBJ2-3 and V is TRBV29-1; 11 bases align to TRBD2. J was trimmed by 2 bases and V by 4 bases; bases with no gene match: 14. Germline loops: CDR1 SQVTM, CDR2 ANQGSEA. The CDR3 runs 18 residues.

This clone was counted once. The chain's CDR3 is CASCNVGDLREFYEQYF. The CDR3 DNA reads as TGTGCCAGCTGCAACGTAGGGGATTTGCGGGAGTTCTACGAGCAGTACTTC. V and J are TRBV28 and TRBJ2-7, with 7 bases matching TRBD2. Germline V CDR1 and CDR2: MDHEN, SYDVKM. V lost 8 bases to trimming and J lost 3 bases; unmatched junction nucleotides: 19. This CDR3 comprises 17 residues.

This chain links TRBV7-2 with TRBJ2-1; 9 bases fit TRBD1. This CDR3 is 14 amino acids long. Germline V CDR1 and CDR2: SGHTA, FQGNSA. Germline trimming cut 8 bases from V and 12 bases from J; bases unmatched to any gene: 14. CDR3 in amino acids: CASAARTDRGGQFF. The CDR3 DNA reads TGTGCCAGCGCTGCACGTACGGACAGGGGAGGGCAGTTCTTC. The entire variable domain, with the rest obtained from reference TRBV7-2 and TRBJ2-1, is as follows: GAGVSQSPSNKVTEKGKDVELRCDPISGHTALYWYRQSLGQGLEFLIYFQGNSAPDKSGLPSDRFSAERTGGSVSTLTIQRTQQEDSAVYLCASAARTDRGGQFFGPGTRLTVL.

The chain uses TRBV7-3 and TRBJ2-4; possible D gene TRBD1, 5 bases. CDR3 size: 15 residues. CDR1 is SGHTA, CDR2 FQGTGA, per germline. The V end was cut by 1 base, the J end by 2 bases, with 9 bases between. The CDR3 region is CASSLKGDSKNIQYF. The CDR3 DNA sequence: TGTGCCAGCAGCTTAAAAGGGGATTCCAAAAACATTCAGTACTTC.

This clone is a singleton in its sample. The CDR3 nucleotides read TGTGCCACCCCGGGGACTGAAGCAGATACGCAGTATTTT. Residues: CATPGTEADTQYF. The rearrangement links TRBV19 to TRBJ2-3; perhaps TRBD2 as D (6 bases). Germline V lookup: CDR1 LNHDA, CDR2 SQIVND (reference sequence). This CDR3 has 13 residues. Trimming took 10 bases from V and 4 from J, leaving 15 bases between them.